Each of the 24 T cell receptor beta chains below was sequenced from the same sample in a study of T cells expressing NK-cell markers. Using the 5' RACE reads, TCRdb records one entry per CDR3 protein without DNA. The table lists around 550,000 distinct CDR3 sequences. The sample consisted of blood T cells: a sorted CD56 or NKG2C T cell subset, CD4+ or CD8+ T cells, or bulk PBMC T cells (not recorded which). The source is a man aged 18 to 30 in good health.

The CDR3 here is CAISGRPGQGRNEQFF. This chain uses TRBV10-3 with TRBJ2-1; TCRdb reports TRBD1, a call that lacks DNA to check it against. The CDR3 length is 16 residues. The germline gives CDR1 ENHRY, CDR2 SYGVKD.

The rearrangement links TRBV5-4 to TRBJ2-5; TCRdb's D call of TRBD2 is untestable without DNA. This CDR3 has 15 amino acids. Per the germline V gene, CDR1 is SGHNT and CDR2 is YYREEE (reference sequence). CDR3 residues: CASSPTSKSVETQYF.

The V and J genes are TRBV29-1 and TRBJ2-5; TCRdb indicates TRBD2, and absent DNA this call remains unverified. This CDR3 has 11 residues. Germline V gene lookup returns CDR1 SQVTM and CDR2 ANQGSEA. The CDR3 loop is CSVAGRETQYF.

This sequence joins TRBV7-3 and TRBJ2-7; TCRdb designates TRBD2, a call that cannot be tested without DNA. Germline V gene sequence: CDR1 SGHTA, CDR2 FQGTGA. The CDR3 loop spans 15 amino acids. CDR3 in amino acids: CASSSTTSGIYEQYF. The full variable domain, rest sourced from reference TRBV7-3 and TRBJ2-7, is GAGVSQTPSNKVTEKGKYVELRCDPISGHTALYWYRQSLGQGPEFLIYFQGTGAADDSGLPNDRFFAVRPEGSVSTLKIQRTERGDSAVYLCASSSTTSGIYEQYFGPGTRLTVT.

This chain links TRBV15 with TRBJ2-3; lacking DNA, the TRBD2 call made by TCRdb goes unchecked. Germline CDR1 LNHNV, CDR2 YYDKDF (reference sequence). The CDR3 has 18 residues. Here the CDR3 reads CATSRYGLANPSTDTQYF.

The chain employs TRBV6-1 and TRBJ1-1; TCRdb gives TRBD1 as the D gene, but with no DNA this cannot be confirmed. The CDR3 totals 13 residues. In germline, CDR1 is MNHNS, CDR2 SASEGT. CDR3 sequence: CASREGAGGLAFF.

V gene TRBV11-2 combines with J gene TRBJ1-4. Germline values: CDR1 SGHAT, CDR2 FQNNGV. The CDR3 extends over 15 amino acids. This CDR3 reads CASSLLRATNEKLFF.

The chain uses TRBV28 and TRBJ2-7; TCRdb's D call, TRBD1, is unchecked because there is no DNA. The CDR3 runs 15 residues. In germline, CDR1 is MDHEN, CDR2 SYDVKM. The CDR3 region is CASSPPRTGRYEQYF.

The CDR3 reads CSVASGASSGANVLTF. J is TRBJ2-6 and V is TRBV29-1; TCRdb designates TRBD2, a call that cannot be tested without DNA. This CDR3 spans 16 amino acids. Germline V gives CDR1 SQVTM, CDR2 ANQGSEA.

The chain links TRBV7-2 to TRBJ2-7. The CDR3 sequence is 14 residues long. From germline, CDR1 is SGHTA and CDR2 FQGNSA. The CDR3 region is CASTPFTSSYEQYF.

The rearrangement uses TRBV7-3 and TRBJ2-3; TCRdb's assignment of TRBD2 cannot be checked, as there is no DNA. Germline V gene sequence: CDR1 SGHTA, CDR2 FQGTGA. The CDR3 spans 14 residues. This CDR3 reads CASSLEGTTDTQYF.

The chain links TRBV20-1 to TRBJ1-5; TCRdb designates TRBD1, a call that cannot be tested without DNA. This CDR3 has 16 residues. CDR1 DFQATT and CDR2 SNEGSKA come from the germline V gene (reference sequence). CDR3 sequence reads: CSAASLGQGVGQPQHF.

The chain recombines TRBV5-4 with TRBJ2-5; TCRdb reports TRBD2, a call that lacks DNA to check it against. CDR1 is SGHNT, CDR2 YYREEE, per germline (reference sequence). CDR3 length equals 17 residues. CDR3 residues: CASSPGTSGTRRETQYF. Full variable domain (outside the CDR3, taken from reference TRBV5-4 and TRBJ2-5): ETGVTQSPTHLIKTRGQQVTLRCSSQSGHNTVSWYQQALGQGPQFIFQYYREEENGRGNFPPRFSGLQFPNYSSELNVNALELDDSALYLCASSPGTSGTRRETQYFGPGTRLLVL.

V gene TRBV29-1 combines with J gene TRBJ2-2; TCRdb's D call of TRBD2 is untestable without DNA. The CDR3 consists of 16 residues. Germline lookup yields CDR1 SQVTM and CDR2 ANQGSEA. This CDR3 is CSVEETSGLDPGELFF.

V is TRBV6-2 or TRBV6-3 and J is TRBJ2-2; TCRdb selects TRBD2, and the lack of DNA leaves this call unchecked. This CDR3 has 13 amino acids. Germline assignment: CDR1 MNHEY and CDR2 SVGEGT. The CDR3 reads CASSLRVFGELFF.

The chain combines TRBV20-1 with TRBJ1-1. Per the germline V gene, CDR1 is DFQATT and CDR2 is SNEGSKA (reference sequence). The CDR3 covers 15 residues. This chain's CDR3 is CSATIPGVSNTEAFF.

This chain connects TRBV24-1 to TRBJ1-2. This CDR3 region has 14 residues. Per germline, CDR1 KGHDR and CDR2 SFDVKD. This CDR3 reads CATSDRPQGGGYTF.

CDR3 residues: CASSRTPGLPTNEQFF. The chain employs TRBV7-9 and TRBJ2-1; TCRdb indicates TRBD2, and absent DNA this call remains unverified. This CDR3 comprises 16 residues. Germline CDR1 reads SEHNR; CDR2 reads FQNEAQ (reference sequence). Combining the CDR3 with reference TRBV7-9 and TRBJ2-1 gives the whole variable domain DTGVSQNPRHKITKRGQNVTFRCDPISEHNRLYWYRQTLGQGPEFLTYFQNEAQLEKSRLLSDRFSAERPKGSFSTLEIQRTEQGDSAMYLCASSRTPGLPTNEQFFGPGTRLTVL.

The CDR3 spells CASDGTGGTEAFF. This chain uses TRBV3-1 with TRBJ1-1; TCRdb's D call of TRBD1 is untestable without DNA. Germline lookup yields CDR1 LGHDT and CDR2 YNNKEL (reference sequence). The CDR3 is made up of 13 amino acids.

V is TRBV28 and J is TRBJ2-7. The CDR3 has 12 residues. Germline lookup yields CDR1 MDHEN and CDR2 SYDVKM. This CDR3 is CASSLLDYEQYF.

This chain links TRBV4-3 with TRBJ2-2; TCRdb calls TRBD1, which cannot be checked without DNA. Germline V CDR1 and CDR2: LGHNA, YSLEER. This CDR3 region has 17 residues. The CDR3 spells CASSHESRGPSVGELFF.

The J gene is TRBJ2-7, the V gene TRBV10-3; TCRdb designates TRBD1, a call that cannot be tested without DNA. The germline V gene has CDR1 ENHRY and CDR2 SYGVKD. The CDR3 runs 13 residues. The CDR3 region is CAIGSDSHYEQYF.

The chain employs TRBV3-1 and TRBJ2-7. CDR3 length equals 12 residues. Germline CDR1 LGHDT, CDR2 YNNKEL (reference sequence). The CDR3 reads CASSQDRPEQYF.

The chain combines TRBV5-5 with TRBJ1-2. Germline loops: CDR1 SGHKS, CDR2 YYEKEE (reference sequence). The CDR3 totals 14 residues. CDR3 residues: CASSLESGPGGYTF.